The 27 T cell receptor beta chains below were found in one sample sequenced in a study of cytomegalovirus exposure and HLA in healthy donors. The PCR ran on 60 Vbeta and 13 Jbeta primers. Here immunoSEQ multiplex PCR was the method, and the copy in TCRdb shows in-frame clones only, minus some. The sample carries about 140,000 clones, around 75% recorded once. Sequences were obtained from PBMCs. The receptors shown here come from a female donor in good health and CMV-seronegative.

The genes are TRBV10-1 and TRBJ2-7, with 11 bases aligning to TRBD2. V lost 7 bases and J lost 6; bases outside the gene matches: 11. Germline-derived CDR1 and CDR2 are WNHNN and SYGVQD (reference sequence). The CDR3 contains 15 residues. CDR3 DNA: TGCGCCAGCATTAGTCTAGCGGGAGGAAATCGCGAGCAGTACTTC. This sequence encodes CASISLAGGNREQYF.

The chain uses TRBV2 and TRBJ1-5; D is possibly TRBD1 (6 bases). The CDR3 covers 14 residues. The V gene lost 6 bases and the J gene lost 0 bases, with 9 bases spanning the gap. Germline values: CDR1 SNHLY, CDR2 FYNNEI. The DNA of the CDR3 is TGTGCCAGCAGAGGACAGTCTAGCAATCAGCCCCAGCATTTT. It yields the protein CASRGQSSNQPQHF.

The chain couples TRBV15 to TRBJ1-5; TRBD1 matches at 7 bases. The length of the CDR3 is 16 residues. V shed 3 bases, J shed 7 bases, and the junction held 12 bases outside the gene matches. Germline-derived CDR1 and CDR2 are LNHNV and YYDKDF (reference sequence). The CDR3 loop reads CATSSAGQAGTQPQHF. Written as DNA, the CDR3 is TGTGCCACCAGCAGTGCCGGACAGGCTGGGACGCAGCCCCAGCATTTT.

This chain connects TRBV15 to TRBJ2-2; D ambiguous. There are 12 residues in the CDR3. Germline V lookup: CDR1 LNHNV, CDR2 YYDKDF (reference sequence). The V gene lost 8 bases and the J gene lost 4 bases, with 8 bases spanning the gap. In nucleotides, the CDR3 is TGTGCCACCGGGCAGCTCACCGGGGAGCTGTTTTTT. It specifies CATGQLTGELFF. Full variable domain (outside the CDR3, taken from reference TRBV15 and TRBJ2-2): DAMVIQNPRYQVTQFGKPVTLSCSQTLNHNVMYWYQQKSSQAPKLLFHYYDKDFNNEADTPDNFQSRRPNTSFCFLDIRSPGLGDTAMYLCATGQLTGELFFGEGSRLTVL.

The V gene is TRBV30, the J gene TRBJ2-1, with TRBD2 matching 12 bases. Germline assignment: CDR1 GTSNPN and CDR2 SVGIG (reference sequence). The CDR3 loop spans 15 amino acids. V shed 1 base, J shed 8 bases, and the junction held 6 bases outside the gene matches. The CDR3 reads CAWSATSGSLDEQFF. The DNA of the CDR3 is TGTGCCTGGAGTGCGACTAGCGGGAGTTTGGATGAGCAGTTCTTC.

The rearrangement links TRBV30 to TRBJ2-1; 9 bases map to TRBD2. Per germline, CDR1 GTSNPN and CDR2 SVGIG (reference sequence). This CDR3 region has 16 residues. Trimming cost V 1 base and J 7 bases; bases outside gene matches: 11. CDR3 nucleotide sequence: TGTGCCTGGAGTGCCCTGGGCGCGGGAGGGCTTAATGAGCAGTTCTTC. It specifies CAWSALGAGGLNEQFF.

This chain connects TRBV5-1 to TRBJ1-5; no reliable D call. The CDR3 covers 14 residues. Germline lookup yields CDR1 SGHRS and CDR2 YFSETQ. The V end was cut by 4 bases, the J end by 4 bases, with 12 bases between. The DNA of the CDR3 is TGCGCCAGCAGCCCGGGAGGGTCTAATCAGCCCCAGCATTTT. It translates to CASSPGGSNQPQHF.

V and J are TRBV7-2 and TRBJ2-7; D remains unclear. CDR3 length: 11 amino acids. The germline V and J ends were trimmed by 5 bases and 8 bases, with 10 bases remaining between them. The germline V gene has CDR1 SGHTA and CDR2 FQGNSA. The CDR3 DNA reads as TGTGCCAGCAGCCTATCTACGAAGCAGTACTTC. This encodes CASSLSTKQYF. The full variable domain, its missing parts supplied by reference TRBV7-2 and TRBJ2-7, is GAGVSQSPSNKVTEKGKDVELRCDPISGHTALYWYRQSLGQGLEFLIYFQGNSAPDKSGLPSDRFSAERTGGSVSTLTIQRTQQEDSAVYLCASSLSTKQYFGPGTRLTVT.

This chain uses TRBV18 with TRBJ2-1, with D possibly being TRBD1 (6 bases). Germline loops: CDR1 KGHSH, CDR2 LQKENI. The CDR3 covers 17 residues. V lost 0 bases and J 1 base, leaving 13 bases between the germline ends. CDR3 sequence reads: CASSPPGTIVSYNEQFF. The DNA for the CDR3 is TGTGCCAGCTCACCACCGGGGACAATTGTATCCTACAATGAGCAGTTCTTC.

This chain connects TRBV18 to TRBJ1-1; the D is unclear. V lost 3 bases, J lost 1 base, and 12 bases lay in between. Germline lookup yields CDR1 KGHSH and CDR2 LQKENI. This CDR3 is built from 15 residues. The CDR3 spells CASSPLITANTEAFF. The CDR3 DNA reads TGTGCCAGCTCACCCCTAATCACAGCGAACACTGAAGCTTTCTTT.

The CDR3 is CASSLQGGRDPYEQYF. Written as DNA, the CDR3 is TGTGCCAGCAGTTTACAGGGCGGGAGGGATCCATACGAGCAGTACTTC. The rearrangement links TRBV28 to TRBJ2-7, with 9 bases that match TRBD2. The CDR3 has 16 amino acids. With V trimmed by 2 bases and J by 4 bases, 9 bases remained unmatched. CDR1 MDHEN and CDR2 SYDVKM come from the germline V gene.

The chain is built from TRBV28 and TRBJ2-3; D may be TRBD2 (6 bases). Germline CDR1 MDHEN, CDR2 SYDVKM. The CDR3 covers 11 residues. The ends were cut back, 5 bases at V and 10 bases at J, with 10 bases in the middle. CDR3 residues: CASSRREAQYF. CDR3 nucleotides: TGTGCCAGCAGTCGGAGGGAAGCGCAGTATTTT.

The chain joins TRBV15 to TRBJ2-3; 7 bases align to TRBD2. Germline lookup yields CDR1 LNHNV and CDR2 YYDKDF (reference sequence). This CDR3 is built from 15 residues. V trimming: 1 base; J trimming: 1 base; junction bases outside the gene matches: 2. This CDR3 is CATSRGTSGTDTQYF. The CDR3 DNA is TGTGCCACCAGCAGAGGCACTAGCGGCACAGATACGCAGTATTTT.

J is TRBJ2-1 and V is TRBV2, with D maybe TRBD1 (6 bases). The germline gives CDR1 SNHLY, CDR2 FYNNEI. The CDR3 loop spans 13 amino acids. The germline V and J ends were trimmed by 6 bases and 7 bases, with 13 bases remaining between them. The CDR3 coding sequence is TGTGCCAGCAGAAGACAGGTAGAGAATGAGCAGTTCTTC. It codes for CASRRQVENEQFF.

This clone has just one count. This chain connects TRBV29-1 to TRBJ2-1, with 9 bases identical to TRBD1. The CDR3 runs 15 residues. Germline CDR1 reads SQVTM; CDR2 reads ANQGSEA. Unmatched junction bases numbered 16, after V lost 7 bases and J lost 9 bases. The CDR3 nucleotides are TGCAGCGGCGTGGTATCCGGGACAGGGTCTATTGAGCAGTTCTTC. Its translation: CSGVVSGTGSIEQFF.

V gene TRBV10-2 combines with J gene TRBJ2-5; a weak D match, TRBD1 (7 bases). The V gene lost 3 bases and the J gene lost 2 bases, with 10 bases spanning the gap. CDR1 is WSHSY and CDR2 is SAAADI in the germline V gene. This CDR3 has 14 residues. This chain's CDR3 is CASSDSGGQETQYF. The CDR3 nucleotides read TGCGCCAGCAGTGACTCAGGGGGGCAAGAGACCCAGTACTTC.

V usage is TRBV15 and J usage is TRBJ2-5, with 7 bases lining up with TRBD1. V was pared by 0 bases and J by 2 bases, with 3 bases of the junction left unmatched. Per germline, CDR1 LNHNV and CDR2 YYDKDF (reference sequence). The CDR3 spans 15 residues. CDR3 bases: TGTGCCACCAGCAGAGATCAGGGGGATCAAGAGACCCAGTACTTC. Protein: CATSRDQGDQETQYF. The entire variable domain, with the rest obtained from reference TRBV15 and TRBJ2-5, is as follows: DAMVIQNPRYQVTQFGKPVTLSCSQTLNHNVMYWYQQKSSQAPKLLFHYYDKDFNNEADTPDNFQSRRPNTSFCFLDIRSPGLGDTAMYLCATSRDQGDQETQYFGPGTRLLVL.

V and J are TRBV25-1 and TRBJ1-4; 7 positions agree with TRBD1. V was pared by 5 bases and J by 5 bases, with 8 bases of the junction left unmatched. The CDR3 consists of 15 residues. The germline CDR1 and CDR2 sequences are MGHDK and SYGVNS. The CDR3 region is CASSSTSTGNEKLFF. The CDR3 nucleotides are TGTGCCAGCAGTTCCACCTCGACAGGGAATGAAAAACTGTTTTTT.

A note on this clone: The final CDR3 position lacks the conserved phenylalanine or tryptophan, pointing to a likely read error. No DNA is shown, since the ends of the CDR3 on it are uncertain; the CDR3 is the one TCRdb lists. The V and J genes are TRBV20-1 and TRBJ1-1. The germline CDR1 and CDR2 sequences are DFQATT and SNEGSKA (reference sequence). The CDR3 has 10 amino acids, counting both end residues. CDR3 amino acids: CSARRTEALV.

V usage is TRBV4-1 and J usage is TRBJ2-5; TRBD2 agrees at 12 bases. V was clipped by 2 bases and J by 2 bases; unmatched bases: 9. CDR1 and CDR2 (germline): MGHRA, YSYEKL. The CDR3 covers 18 residues. The CDR3 loop is CASSQSRWTSGNQETQYF. The CDR3 DNA reads as TGCGCCAGCAGCCAATCACGATGGACTAGCGGGAATCAAGAGACCCAGTACTTC.

The chain employs TRBV18 and TRBJ1-2; 11 bases are shared with TRBD1. Losses at the gene ends were 4 bases for V and 6 bases for J; bases not matched to a gene: 13. The germline V gene encodes CDR1 KGHSH and CDR2 LQKENI. There are 17 residues in the CDR3. CDR3 coding DNA: TGTGCCAGCTCACGGAGGACAGGGGGCCTCTCTTGGGATGGCTACACCTTC. Translation: CASSRRTGGLSWDGYTF.

This chain connects TRBV21-1 to TRBJ1-5. TRBV21-1 is labeled a pseudogene. CDR3 length: 10 residues. CDR3 sequence: CASSRGTQHF. The DNA of the CDR3 is TGTGCCAGCAGCCGAGGGACCCAGCATTTT.

The chain recombines TRBV4-1 with TRBJ2-7, with a tentative D call TRBD1 (6 bases). CDR3 length: 14 residues. Germline lookup yields CDR1 MGHRA and CDR2 YSYEKL. Trimming took 1 base from V and 0 from J, leaving 7 bases between them. CDR3 bases: TGCGCCAGCAGCCAAGTGGGGGCCTCCTACGAGCAGTACTTC. Protein product: CASSQVGASYEQYF.

The genes are TRBV30 and TRBJ1-4; no firm D call. V was pared by 4 bases and J by 0 bases, with 15 bases between. Germline V gene sequence: CDR1 GTSNPN, CDR2 SVGIG (reference sequence). CDR3 length: 16 amino acids. CDR3: CAWKRGKLSTNEKLFF. In nucleotides, the CDR3 is TGTGCCTGGAAACGAGGCAAATTATCAACTAATGAAAAACTGTTTTTT.

The rearrangement links TRBV19 to TRBJ2-2; TRBD1 agrees at 7 bases. The CDR3 length is 16 residues. The V gene's germline CDR1 is LNHDA and CDR2 SQIVND (reference sequence). With V trimmed by 8 bases and J by 0 bases, 9 bases remained unmatched. CDR3 sequence (DNA): TGTGCCAGTGCAGGGGACAGAGTAACGAACACCGGGGAGCTGTTTTTT. It codes for CASAGDRVTNTGELFF.

The chain employs TRBV28 and TRBJ1-1; tentative D call: TRBD1 (5 bases). The CDR3 length is 15 residues. Trimming stripped 5 bases from V and 6 bases from J, with 19 bases between. Per the germline V gene, CDR1 is MDHEN and CDR2 is SYDVKM. CDR3 bases: TGTGCCAGCAGTCTCACCGGGTCATGGGACTCTGAAGCTTTCTTT. Amino acid sequence: CASSLTGSWDSEAFF.

CDR3 region: CASSPQRGRIHGTQYF. DNA of the CDR3: TGTGCCAGCAGCCCTCAGCGTGGTAGGATCCACGGGACCCAGTACTTC. The rearrangement joins TRBV7-9 to TRBJ2-5, with unresolved D. Trimming took off 5 bases at V and 7 bases at J, with 23 bases between the two ends. CDR3 size: 16 residues. Germline V lookup: CDR1 SEHNR, CDR2 FQNEAQ (reference sequence).